This T cell receptor beta chain was recovered during a study of shared clonotypes between healthy human individuals. The V end was cut by 11 bases, the J end by 7 bases, with 15 bases between. Germline V lookup: CDR1 WSHSY, CDR2 SAAADI. The CDR3 covers 12 residues. Sequenced by immunoSEQ multiplex PCR; TCRdb stores in-frame clones only, minus some. The repertoire holds about 1,800,000 clones, with just under 95% as singletons. This clone was detected only a few times. Antigen unknown. CD8 cells classed as naive were CD45RO-negative and positively selected for CCR7, excluding terminally differentiated effector memory CD45RA+ cells. Donors were Caucasian adults residing in Nashville, Tennessee, USA. Points from the study as a whole: Measured sharing among donors was expected to vary with sequencing depth.

Input material: naive CD8+ T cells sorted from blood. This chain links TRBV10-2 with TRBJ2-1, with D perhaps assigned TRBD1 or TRBD2 (5 bases each). The TCR originated in a man aged 18 to 35 in good health. CDR3 sequence: CAGSRGVNEQFF. The CDR3 bases are TGCGCCGGCTCAAGAGGGGTTAATGAGCAGTTCTTC.